This T cell receptor (beta chain) was found in a study of cytomegalovirus exposure and HLA in healthy donors (dated by TCRdb to about 2017). General notes on the study: In an earlier analysis of 587 of the donors, about 260 Gb of sequence data and just under 120 million unique TCR beta sequences from 150 million to 200 million T cells were reported. In a later analysis, previously published TCR beta repertoires from 670 or so donors were re-analyzed and high-resolution HLA genotyping was added so that TCR occurrence patterns could be studied. The number of donors typed differed by locus, with roughly 629-640 for A, B, C, DRB1 and DQB1, around 520 for DQA1, some 570 for DPA1, and some 440 for DPB1. To decide whether each TCR beta V gene segment behaved as functional or pseudogenic, an earlier analysis of fewer than 750 of the donors relied on high-throughput TCR beta sequencing. Donor age, sex, ethnicity and CMV serostatus were compiled together with the repertoire data. The later analysis used no new phenotypic data to find candidate immune exposures, relying instead on TCR beta sequences and their occurrence across donors. Besides the first cohort of roughly 700 subjects, a separate validation cohort made up of roughly 130 different subjects was used. All discovery cohort repertoires had been generated using a single sequencing platform. HLA typing covered class I and class II loci at four-digit resolution. The study used immunosequencing to profile the T cell repertoires of approximately 640 subjects and linked those repertoires to cytomegalovirus serostatus. The study was designed to test whether signatures of past pathogen exposure could be identified by cataloging public T cell receptors. The genetic ancestry cluster associated with self-reported Caucasian donors included about 81% of the approximately 430 genotyped donors. To predict cytomegalovirus infection status, the study combined high-throughput TCR immunosequencing, statistical association of individual TCRs with disease status, and machine learning. Roughly 290 gigabases of sequencing data and roughly 81 million unique TCR sequences made up an early release that covered some 640 HLA-typed donors. A later genetic analysis took genome-wide SNP genotypes for about three fifths of the roughly 670 donors and used that subset as a discovery cohort. Among roughly 370 genotyped donors of the cohort, an average of about 240,000 unique TCR beta nucleotide sequences were sequenced per donor, about a sixth of them non-productive. Because of strong linkage in the cohort, four or five DR-DQ haplotypes were treated as single units for association and clustering.

Trimming takes 4 bases off V and 4 bases off J; junction bases not matched to a gene: 5. As encoded in the germline V gene, CDR1 is MGHRA while CDR2 is YSYEKL. The CDR3 goes from the cysteine to the phenylalanine over 15 residues. The sequence is cut down to CDR3 DNA, 45 bases in frame from base 1. As concerns this clone: Its antigen remains undetermined.

The cohort comprised 710 or so healthy bone marrow donors. At the time of sampling, all cohort members were nominally healthy, though unrecorded immune exposures were likely present. The donor was CMV seronegative and was included in the group of a few hundred seronegative cohort members. Every donor gave a peripheral blood sample, and the peripheral blood mononuclear cells from that sample were used for TCR beta sequencing. Genomic DNA was extracted from the blood cell samples with the Qiagen DNeasy Blood Extraction Kit. Paper-wide results and their limitations: In a later analysis, 16,951 TCR beta sequences were associated with specific HLA alleles at a false discovery rate of 0.05. V-gene and J-gene trimming of TCR beta chains was associated with a missense DCLRE1C variant in a later genetic analysis, and the association was replicated in an independent cohort. According to a later analysis, most CMV-associated TCR beta chains appeared to be HLA-restricted, and the HLA associations seemed to be driven largely by CMV exposure. A later analysis found that TCR association rates varied across HLA loci, with DRB1 alleles showing the most associated TCRs and HLA-C alleles the fewest. A further reported finding was that TCR beta sequences accurately predicted the HLA-A and HLA-B alleles for most subjects in the first cohort. The authors suggested that the approach could potentially be extended to other disease states and immunological phenotypes. Because some donors lacked HLA typing at each locus, the association tests relied only on the typed subset. A total of around 150 TCR beta chains were listed by the study as associated with cytomegalovirus. The earlier analysis of 587 of the donors excluded roughly 17 rarely observed V segments, including chromosome 9 orphons, because counts were too low. Presence/absence analyses assumed roughly uniform sequencing depth across donors, an assumption that may not hold. In vitro tests confirmed that a few of the cytomegalovirus-associated TCR beta chains recognize cytomegalovirus antigens. The cohort was sequenced for TCR beta chains only, and without alpha or paired-chain data the features that could be detected were limited. Immune exposure information for the cohort was limited to CMV serostatus. When HLA alleles, especially DR and DQ, strongly co-occurred, TCR associations were difficult to assign to individual alleles. Because the 87-base-pair reads could not distinguish some IMGT-functional V segments, including TRBV6-2 and TRBV6-3, those segments were excluded. Correlated functional status among segregating V segments might reflect linkage disequilibrium, but an unknown experimental factor could not be ruled out. The classifier was reported to diagnose cytomegalovirus status with high specificity and sensitivity in both the original and validation cohorts. A later analysis reported that several top co-occurrence clusters appeared linked to parvovirus B19, influenza, CMV and Epstein-Barr virus. In an earlier analysis of approximately 600 of the donors, most TCR beta V segments were observed in productive rearrangements about 87% or about 30% of the time, broadly matching IMGT annotations. In a later genetic analysis, fewer N-insertions in productive TCRs were reported among donors in an Asian-associated ancestry cluster than the approximately 670-donor mean. In a later analysis, HLA-associated TCR beta chains showed more clonal expansion and lower generation probabilities than non-associated chains that were equally common. Most TCR sequences were seen in very few donors, while some public TCRs were found in many individuals. A cluster of highly shared sequence variants was judged likely to represent a technical artifact of the sequencing pipeline.

Libraries came from the immunoSEQ multiplex PCR assay. For the multiplex PCR, a mixture combining 60 forward primers for TCR Vbeta segments and 13 reverse primers for TCR Jbeta segments was used. The CDR3 region of rearranged TCR beta genes was amplified from genomic DNA by a multiplex PCR assay. Amplified TCR beta libraries were sequenced as 87-base-pair reads on the Illumina HiSeq System. As for the original processing: In a later analysis, tens of millions of unique TCR beta chains were counted across the 500 to 850 repertoires, and approximately 11 million of these chains were shared by at least two donors. A nearest-neighbor algorithm error-corrected the raw reads and collapsed the reads into unique sequences, merging closely related sequences to remove PCR and sequencing errors. Alignment of CDR3 sequences to IMGT reference sequences was used to assign V, D and J gene segments. For a sequence to be retained, a match of at least six nucleotides to both a V gene segment and a J gene segment was required. A rearrangement counted as productive if the CDR3 had no stop codons and remained in frame with V and J, and every other rearrangement counted as non-productive. Following IMGT convention, CDR3 was defined as the stretch from the second conserved V-encoded cysteine to the conserved J-encoded phenylalanine. In an earlier analysis of 587 of the donors, sequences lacking an unambiguous match to a single V gene segment were excluded. In an earlier analysis of some 590 of the donors, V segments were called functional above 56.7% productive rearrangements and were called segregating when the between-donor standard deviation exceeded 5%. A statistical classification framework was built to diagnose cytomegalovirus status from the catalog of TCR beta chain sequences. A later analysis assigned V and J genes by comparing TCR nucleotide sequences with IMGT/GENE-DB human TR gene sequences. Using the TCRdist pipeline, a later analysis assigned CDR3 sequences along with most-parsimonious VDJ recombination scenarios. A later analysis defined each TCR beta chain by its CDR3 amino acid sequence plus V-gene family, and excluded reads lacking a unique V-gene family. As a way to deal with suspected cross-contamination and a sequencing artifact, a later analysis dropped 500 to 700 nucleotide sequences that were highly shared and had low generation probability. In a later analysis, a clonal expansion index was calculated for each public chain from normalized within-repertoire ranks of inferred template counts. In a later analysis, generation probabilities were computed using a VDJ recombination model fitted to out-of-frame rearrangements, and the results were checked against IGoR. Hypergeometric tests were used in a later analysis to score TCR-TCR, TCR-HLA and TCR-CMV co-occurrence, with a repertoire-size bias correction applied to the TCR pairs. In a later analysis, false discovery rates were estimated by permuting HLA or CMV assignments 20 times. In a later analysis, co-occurring TCRs were grouped with DBSCAN, and TCRdist sequence similarity was added when clustering was performed within HLA-allele-positive subsets. Repertoires with fewer than 30,000 or more than 120,000 public chains, plus five repertoires with anomalous nucleotide sharing, were excluded from co-occurrence clustering. The table comes from immuneACCESS by way of TCRdb, which keeps in-frame sequences with V and J called. Part of the clones is missing from these tables; in studies checked, under half for an unresolved V gene and the rest for unknown reasons. The DNA gave D and trimming, while V, J and clone size come from that table. The sample's table covers around 140,000 clones. Around 1.5% of the sample rests with the top ten.

This TCR was sampled from a woman aged 50 to 60 in good health and CMV-seronegative. The sequenced material came from PBMCs. The chain employs TRBV4-1 and TRBJ1-2, with TRBD1 matching 11 junction bases. CDR3 reads: CASSLSDRGLYGYTF. The base sequence is TGCGCCAGCAGCCTTTCGGACAGGGGGCTCTATGGCTACACCTTC.